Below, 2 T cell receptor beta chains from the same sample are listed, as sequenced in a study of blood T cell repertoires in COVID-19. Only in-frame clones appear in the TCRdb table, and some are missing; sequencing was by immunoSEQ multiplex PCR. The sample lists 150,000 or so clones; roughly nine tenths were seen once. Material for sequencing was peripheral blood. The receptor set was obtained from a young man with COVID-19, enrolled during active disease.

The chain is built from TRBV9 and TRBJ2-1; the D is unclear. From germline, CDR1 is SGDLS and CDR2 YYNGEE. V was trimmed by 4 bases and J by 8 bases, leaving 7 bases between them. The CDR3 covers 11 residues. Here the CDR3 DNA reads TGTGCCAGCAGCACTTATGATGAGCAGTTCTTC. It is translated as CASSTYDEQFF.

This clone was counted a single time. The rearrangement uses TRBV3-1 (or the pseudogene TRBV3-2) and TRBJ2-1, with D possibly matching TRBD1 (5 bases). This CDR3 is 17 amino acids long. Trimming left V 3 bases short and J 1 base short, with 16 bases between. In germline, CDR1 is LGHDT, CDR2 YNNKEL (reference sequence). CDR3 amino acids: CASSHPSGKGSYNEQFF. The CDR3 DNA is TGTGCCAGCAGCCACCCGTCAGGGAAGGGATCCTACAATGAGCAGTTCTTC.